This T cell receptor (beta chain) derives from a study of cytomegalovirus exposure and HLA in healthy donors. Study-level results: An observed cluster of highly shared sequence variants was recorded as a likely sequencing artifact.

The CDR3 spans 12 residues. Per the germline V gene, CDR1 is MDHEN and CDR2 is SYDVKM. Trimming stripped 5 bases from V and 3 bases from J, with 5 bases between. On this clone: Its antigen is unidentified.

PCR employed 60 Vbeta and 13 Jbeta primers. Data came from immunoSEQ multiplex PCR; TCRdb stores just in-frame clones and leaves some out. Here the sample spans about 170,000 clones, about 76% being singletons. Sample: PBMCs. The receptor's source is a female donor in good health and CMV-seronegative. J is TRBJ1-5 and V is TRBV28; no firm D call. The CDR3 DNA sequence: TGTGCCAGCAGTATACTCAATCAGCCCCAGCATTTT. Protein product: CASSILNQPQHF.